Sequencing of this TCR beta chain was carried out in a study of blood T cell repertoires in COVID-19. Per germline, CDR1 WSHSY and CDR2 SAAADI. J was trimmed by 7 bases and V by 7 bases; bases with no gene match: 9. The CDR3 length is 14 residues. A few counts support this clone. The method was immunoSEQ multiplex PCR; TCRdb's version includes in-frame clones alone and lacks a portion of them. This sample carries about 21,000 clones, roughly 90% of them seen once, and the ten largest clones take approximately 20%. The J gene is TRBJ2-7, the V gene TRBV10-2; 11 bases are a match to TRBD2. This clonotype originated in a man aged 70 or older with active COVID-19. Sequences were obtained from peripheral blood. The CDR3 nucleotides are TGCGCCAGCACTGTAGCGGGAGGGGCGAAAGAGCAGTACTTC. It encodes CASTVAGGAKEQYF.